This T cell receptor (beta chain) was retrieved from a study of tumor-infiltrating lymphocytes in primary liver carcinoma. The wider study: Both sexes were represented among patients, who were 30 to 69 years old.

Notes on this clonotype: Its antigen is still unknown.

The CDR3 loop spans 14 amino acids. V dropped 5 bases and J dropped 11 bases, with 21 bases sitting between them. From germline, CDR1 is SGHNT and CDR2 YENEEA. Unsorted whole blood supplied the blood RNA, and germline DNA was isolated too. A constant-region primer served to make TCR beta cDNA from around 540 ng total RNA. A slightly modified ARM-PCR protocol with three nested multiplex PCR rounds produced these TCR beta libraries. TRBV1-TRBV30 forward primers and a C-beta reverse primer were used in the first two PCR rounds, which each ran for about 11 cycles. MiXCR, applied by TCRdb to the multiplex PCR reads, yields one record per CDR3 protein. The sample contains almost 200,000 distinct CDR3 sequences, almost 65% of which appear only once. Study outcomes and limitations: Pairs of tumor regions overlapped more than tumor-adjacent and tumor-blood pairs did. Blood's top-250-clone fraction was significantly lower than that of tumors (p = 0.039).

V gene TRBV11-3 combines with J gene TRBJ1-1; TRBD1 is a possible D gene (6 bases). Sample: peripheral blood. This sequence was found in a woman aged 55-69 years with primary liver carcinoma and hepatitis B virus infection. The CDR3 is CASSPRGGEIHAFF. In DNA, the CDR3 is TGTGCCAGCAGCCCTAGGGGGGGGGAGATTCACGCTTTCTTT.